The next 18 T cell receptor beta chains were all read from a single sample in a study of beta chain features in type 1 diabetes. Sequenced material consisted of expressed TCRB transcripts (all of the isolated RNA was reverse transcribed). Generated by immunoSEQ multiplex PCR, the TCRdb table keeps only in-frame clones and is missing some. The data hold about 110,000 clones, with approximately 39% observed a single time. Sequencing used stem cell memory CD4+ T cells from blood. These receptors were taken from a woman aged 18-35 years in good health.

CDR3: CSGRTAGETQYF. The CDR3 nucleotides are TGCAGCGGCCGGACAGCCGGCGAGACCCAGTACTTC. The chain employs TRBV29-1 and TRBJ2-5, with TRBD1 as a possible D gene (6 bases). Germline CDR1 reads SQVTM; CDR2 reads ANQGSEA. Between the trimmed V and J ends, which lost 7 bases and 5 bases, there was a span of 14 bases. The CDR3 runs 12 residues. Full variable domain (remainder filled in from reference TRBV29-1 and TRBJ2-5): SAVISQKPSRDICQRGTSLTIQCQVDSQVTMMFWYRQQPGQSLTLIATANQGSEATYESGFVIDKFPISRPNLTFSTLTVSNMSPEDSSIYLCSGRTAGETQYFGPGTRLLVL.

The gene calls are TRBV2 and TRBJ1-5; D perhaps matches TRBD1 (5 bases). Trimming left V 6 bases short and J 4 bases short, with 13 bases between. Germline V lookup: CDR1 SNHLY, CDR2 FYNNEI. This CDR3 spans 14 amino acids. The CDR3 DNA reads as TGTGCCAGCAGGGAGGGACGGACAAATCAGCCCCAGCATTTT. It yields the protein CASREGRTNQPQHF.

The chain uses TRBV28 and TRBJ2-4; tentative D call: TRBD1 (8 bases). Germline V gene data show CDR1 as MDHEN and CDR2 as SYDVKM. V shed 4 bases and J shed 1 base, with 14 bases lying between them. This CDR3 is built from 16 residues. The CDR3 loop is CASSWTGRGAKNIQYF. The DNA for the CDR3 is TGTGCCAGCAGTTGGACAGGGCGGGGGGCCAAAAACATTCAGTACTTC.

The CDR3 DNA is TGTGCCAGCAGGGGACAGGGGTGGGGGACTGAAGCTTTCTTT. This codes for CASRGQGWGTEAFF. This rearrangement joins TRBV2 to TRBJ1-1; TRBD1 matches 10 bases. Germline lookup yields CDR1 SNHLY and CDR2 FYNNEI. CDR3 length: 14 amino acids. The ends lost 6 bases at V and 5 bases at J; junction bases unmatched: 6.

The chain recombines TRBV27 with TRBJ2-1, with D maybe TRBD2 (6 bases). This CDR3 is 14 amino acids long. The ends were cut back, 3 bases at V and 9 bases at J, with 15 bases in the middle. CDR1 is MNHEY and CDR2 is SMNVEV in the germline V gene (reference sequence). The CDR3 spells CASSFSGWRGEQFF. Here the CDR3 DNA reads TGTGCCAGCAGTTTCTCAGGATGGAGGGGTGAGCAGTTCTTC.

This clone was picked up a small number of times. The V gene is TRBV5-4, the J gene TRBJ1-2; 8 bases are shared with TRBD1. This CDR3 spans 13 amino acids. The V segment lost 0 bases and the J segment 5 bases; nucleotides outside the gene matches: 0. Germline V gene data show CDR1 as SGHNT and CDR2 as YYREEE (reference sequence). CDR3 nucleotide sequence: TGTGCCAGCAGCTTGGACAGGGGGTATGGCTACACCTTC. It is translated as CASSLDRGYGYTF. Full variable domain (remainder filled in from reference TRBV5-4 and TRBJ1-2): ETGVTQSPTHLIKTRGQQVTLRCSSQSGHNTVSWYQQALGQGPQFIFQYYREEENGRGNFPPRFSGLQFPNYSSELNVNALELDDSALYLCASSLDRGYGYTFGSGTRLTVV.

This clone occurred a few times. The chain has TRBV7-9 and TRBJ1-1; perhaps TRBD1 as D (5 bases). Between the trimmed V and J ends, which lost 7 bases and 4 bases, there was a span of 10 bases. This CDR3 region has 12 residues. From germline, CDR1 is SEHNR and CDR2 FQNEAQ (reference sequence). The DNA for the CDR3 is TGTGCCAGCACCTGGGGGGGCACTGAAGCTTTCTTT. The encoded protein is CASTWGGTEAFF.

This clone was picked up a small number of times. The V call is TRBV7-2, the J call TRBJ2-3; D is unclear. The CDR3 runs to 12 residues. In germline, CDR1 is SGHTA, CDR2 FQGNSA. Trimming pared 6 bases from V and 3 bases from J, leaving 7 bases between. Here the CDR3 DNA reads TGTGCCAGCAGTCAGTATACAGATACGCAGTATTTT. It codes for CASSQYTDTQYF.

The chain combines TRBV12-5 with TRBJ1-2, with TRBD1 identical over 9 bases. The CDR3 is 14 residues long. Trimming removed 8 bases from V and 8 bases from J; junction bases left unmatched: 12. The germline CDR1 and CDR2 sequences are LGHNT and FRNRAP. In nucleotides, the CDR3 is TGTGCTAGTAGCCCGGGACAGGGAAATTGGGGCTACACCTTC. It codes for CASSPGQGNWGYTF.

This chain joins TRBV27 and TRBJ2-7; 11 nucleotides agree with TRBD2. V lost 6 bases, J lost 5 bases, and 6 bases stayed unmatched. The germline CDR1 and CDR2 sequences are MNHEY and SMNVEV (reference sequence). This CDR3 comprises 14 residues. This chain's CDR3 is CASRFSGRANEQYF. DNA of the CDR3: TGTGCCAGCAGATTTAGCGGGAGGGCAAACGAGCAGTACTTC.

The chain uses TRBV5-1 and TRBJ1-1; possibly TRBD1 for D (5 bases). V was cut by 4 bases and J by 6 bases, with 10 bases left in between. Germline V gene sequence: CDR1 SGHRS, CDR2 YFSETQ. The CDR3 has 12 residues. The DNA of the CDR3 is TGCGCCAGCAGCGACGGGGACTCTGAAGCTTTCTTT. This translates into CASSDGDSEAFF.

The V and J genes are TRBV28 and TRBJ2-7; D unclear. CDR1 and CDR2 (germline): MDHEN, SYDVKM. The CDR3 has 14 residues. The V gene lost 2 bases and the J gene lost 9 bases, with 17 bases spanning the gap. CDR3 sequence (DNA): TGTGCCAGCAGTTTAAAATTGTATTCGCAGGCGCAGTACTTC. It codes for CASSLKLYSQAQYF.

This clone was counted a few times. The CDR3 loop is CASSPGQGDTEAFF. The DNA for the CDR3 is TGCGCCAGCAGCCCGGGACAGGGGGACACTGAAGCTTTCTTT. The chain couples TRBV5-1 to TRBJ1-1; the match to TRBD1 covers 11 bases. V lost 4 bases to trimming and J lost 3 bases; unmatched junction nucleotides: 2. The CDR3 covers 14 residues. Germline V gene lookup returns CDR1 SGHRS and CDR2 YFSETQ. Variable domain in full (rest from reference TRBV5-1 and TRBJ1-1): KAGVTQTPRYLIKTRGQQVTLSCSPISGHRSVSWYQQTPGQGLQFLFEYFSETQRNKGNFPGRFSGRQFSNSRSEMNVSTLELGDSALYLCASSPGQGDTEAFFGQGTRLTVV.

This chain connects TRBV4-2 to TRBJ2-1, with 7 bases lining up with TRBD2. CDR1 is LGHNA, CDR2 YNFKEQ, per germline. This CDR3 is built from 16 residues. J lost 2 bases, V lost 3 bases, and 7 bases had no gene match. The CDR3 is CASSHPGSGTYNEQFF. The CDR3 bases are TGTGCCAGCAGCCATCCTGGGAGCGGGACCTACAATGAGCAGTTCTTC.

The chain combines TRBV29-1 with TRBJ2-2; TRBD1 matches at 9 bases. The length of the CDR3 is 13 residues. The germline V gene encodes CDR1 SQVTM and CDR2 ANQGSEA. The V and J ends lost 5 bases and 6 bases, in that order; junction bases with no gene match: 4. The CDR3 loop is CSVSGQGPGELFF. The CDR3 DNA sequence: TGCAGCGTTTCGGGACAGGGCCCCGGGGAGCTGTTTTTT.

This clone was found a few times. The chain couples TRBV7-9 to TRBJ2-7; D possibly corresponds to TRBD2 (6 bases). CDR3 size: 14 residues. V was cut by 3 bases and J by 5 bases, with 14 bases left in between. Germline lookup yields CDR1 SEHNR and CDR2 FQNEAQ (reference sequence). CDR3 in amino acids: CASSFGGGIDEQYF. The CDR3 nucleotides read TGTGCCAGCAGCTTCGGTGGGGGGATCGACGAGCAGTACTTC.

The J gene is TRBJ1-1, the V gene TRBV5-1, with 7 bases fitting TRBD1. V lost 0 bases, J lost 5 bases, and 7 bases stayed unmatched. Germline V gene data show CDR1 as SGHRS and CDR2 as YFSETQ. The CDR3 spans 15 residues. This CDR3 is CASSLAGTERTEAFF. For the CDR3, the DNA is TGCGCCAGCAGCTTGGCAGGGACAGAGAGGACTGAAGCTTTCTTT.

This sequence joins TRBV6-6 and TRBJ2-7; D is possibly TRBD1 (6 bases). Trimming removed 8 bases at V and 2 bases at J, with 19 bases between. CDR1 and CDR2 (germline): MNHNY, SVGAGI (reference sequence). The CDR3 runs 15 residues. As DNA, the CDR3 is TGTGCCAGCCGACTACAGGGAGCGAGCGCCTACGAGCAGTACTTC. It is translated as CASRLQGASAYEQYF.